This is a list of T cell receptor beta chains from one sample in a study of cytomegalovirus exposure and HLA in healthy donors. TCRdb's table, derived via immunoSEQ multiplex PCR, lists solely in-frame clones and lacks some. The profile covers roughly 140,000 clones, with roughly 80% appearing a single time and 3.5% to 5% taken by the ten largest. The sequencing sample was made of PBMCs. Receptors were obtained from a man aged 40-50 years in good health and CMV-seropositive. CDR3s include the opening cysteine and the closing phenylalanine or tryptophan. Each record gives: CDR3 length, J gene, clone size, V gene, D gene, CDR3 DNA, CDR3 protein. The D gene is left open where the match is weak. Size is stated for part of the rows, as once, few or many counts, or as a class when the clone is expanded.

14	TRBJ2-7	.	TRBV18	.	TGTGCCAGCTCAACCCTACTGGGGGGTAACGAGCAGTACTTC	CASSTLLGGNEQYF
16	TRBJ2-3	.	TRBV15	.	TGTGCCACCAGCGGCCGGACTCACTCCTACACAGATACGCAGTATTTT	CATSGRTHSYTDTQYF
13	TRBJ2-7	.	TRBV30	.	TGTGCCTGGAGTTGGTGGGGGCTCTACGAGCAGTACTTC	CAWSWWGLYEQYF
13	TRBJ2-4	.	TRBV29-1	.	TGCAGCGTTCTGGGCCGGGGATGGCGCATTCAGTACTTC	CSVLGRGWRIQYF
14	TRBJ1-1	many	TRBV19	.	TGTGCCAGTAGTATATGCGGAGCGTGCGCTGAAGCTTTCTTT	CASSICGACAEAFF
14	TRBJ2-1	.	TRBV7-9	.	TGTTCCAGCAGTTATCCTGGGACTCCCTTCGAGCAGTTCTTC	CSSSYPGTPFEQFF
15	TRBJ2-7	.	TRBV5-1	.	TGCGCCAGCAGCTTAATTTCGGGGAGTACCTACGAGCAGTACTTC	CASSLISGSTYEQYF
16	TRBJ2-1	once	TRBV7-9	TRBD2	TGTGCCAGCAAGCGAGGGAGGGAATTGCTTGGCAATGAGCAGTTCTTC	CASKRGRELLGNEQFF
15	TRBJ2-7	.	TRBV5-1	TRBD1	TGCGCCAGCAGCTTGAGGACAGGGATGACCTACGAGCAGTACTTC	CASSLRTGMTYEQYF
15	TRBJ1-2	.	TRBV5-1	TRBD1	TGCGCCAGCAGCTTGCGGACAGGGCGCGGCTATGGCTACACCTTC	CASSLRTGRGYGYTF
13	TRBJ2-7	.	TRBV30	TRBD1	TGTGCCTGGAGAGTACAGGGGGCTGGAGAGCAGTACTTC	CAWRVQGAGEQYF
13	TRBJ1-5	.	TRBV5-1	.	TGCGCCAGCAGCTTGGGTGGGGGCCAGCCCCAGCATTTT	CASSLGGGQPQHF
13	TRBJ1-1	once	TRBV4-1	.	TGCGCCAGCAGCCAAGAAGGAGGGACTGAAGCTTTCTTT	CASSQEGGTEAFF
15	TRBJ2-7	once	TRBV6-1	.	TGTGCCAGCACCCGATCCGGAACAGGGTCCTACGAGCAGTACTTC	CASTRSGTGSYEQYF
15	TRBJ1-2	.	TRBV5-4	TRBD1	TGTGCCAGCAGCCCAACCGGGACAGGAAACTATGGCTACACCTTC	CASSPTGTGNYGYTF
15	TRBJ1-1	.	TRBV6-1	TRBD1	TGTGCCAGCAGTAAGGCAGGGGGCGCGGGCACTGAAGCTTTCTTT	CASSKAGGAGTEAFF
14	TRBJ1-3	.	TRBV19	.	TGTGCCAGTAGTATTTCGGGGTCTGGAAACACCATATATTTT	CASSISGSGNTIYF
12	TRBJ1-2	.	TRBV27	.	TGTGCCAGCTCGACTACAGGGTACGGCTACACCTTC	CASSTTGYGYTF
11	TRBJ1-1	once	TRBV30	.	TGTGCCTGGAGCATTACAGGGGAAGCTTTCTTT	CAWSITGEAFF
13	TRBJ2-5	once	TRBV6-1	.	TGTGCCAGCAGTTTCGGTGGGGGGGAGACCCAGTACTTC	CASSFGGGETQYF
18	TRBJ2-1	.	TRBV5-1	TRBD2	TGCGCCAGCAGCCTGGTCATCGGGGCGGGAGCTCCCTACAATGAGCAGTTCTTC	CASSLVIGAGAPYNEQFF
14	TRBJ1-2	.	TRBV30	.	TGTGCCTGGAGTGTTAAACAGTTATTTTATGGCTACACCTTC	CAWSVKQLFYGYTF